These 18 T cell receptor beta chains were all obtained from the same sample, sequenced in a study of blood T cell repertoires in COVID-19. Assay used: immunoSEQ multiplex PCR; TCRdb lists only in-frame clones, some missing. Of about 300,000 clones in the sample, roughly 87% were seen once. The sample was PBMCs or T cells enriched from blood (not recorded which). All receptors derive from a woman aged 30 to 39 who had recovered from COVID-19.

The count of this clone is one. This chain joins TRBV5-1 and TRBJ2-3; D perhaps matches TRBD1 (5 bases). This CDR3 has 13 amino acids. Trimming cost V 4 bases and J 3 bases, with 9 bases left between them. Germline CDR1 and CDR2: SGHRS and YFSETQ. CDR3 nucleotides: TGCGCCAGCAGCGGGGCTACGACAGATACGCAGTATTTT. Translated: CASSGATTDTQYF.

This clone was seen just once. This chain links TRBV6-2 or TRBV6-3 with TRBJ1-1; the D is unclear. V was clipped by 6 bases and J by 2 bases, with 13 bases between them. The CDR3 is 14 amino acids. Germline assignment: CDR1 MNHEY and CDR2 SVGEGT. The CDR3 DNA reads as TGTGCCAGCAGCCCAGGCGGCCTCAACACTGAAGCTTTCTTT. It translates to CASSPGGLNTEAFF.

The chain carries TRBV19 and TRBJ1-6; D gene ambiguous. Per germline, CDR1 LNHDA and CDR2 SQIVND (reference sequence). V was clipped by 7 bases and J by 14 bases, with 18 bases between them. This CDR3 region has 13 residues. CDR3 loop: CASTPGGRVALHF. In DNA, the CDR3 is TGTGCCAGTACCCCGGGAGGGCGTGTGGCCCTCCACTTT.

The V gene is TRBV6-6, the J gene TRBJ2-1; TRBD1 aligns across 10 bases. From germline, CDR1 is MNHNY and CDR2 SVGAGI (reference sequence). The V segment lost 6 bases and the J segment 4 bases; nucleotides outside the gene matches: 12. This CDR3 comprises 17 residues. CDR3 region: CASRRESPGQGYNEQFF. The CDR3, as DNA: TGTGCCAGCAGGCGAGAATCCCCGGGACAGGGGTACAATGAGCAGTTCTTC.

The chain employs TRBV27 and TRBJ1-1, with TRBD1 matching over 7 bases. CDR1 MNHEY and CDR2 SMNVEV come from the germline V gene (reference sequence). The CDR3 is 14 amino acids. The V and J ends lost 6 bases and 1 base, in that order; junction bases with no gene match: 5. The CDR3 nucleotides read TGTGCCAGCAGCAGGGGGACCGAGAACACTGAAGCTTTCTTT. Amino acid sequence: CASSRGTENTEAFF.

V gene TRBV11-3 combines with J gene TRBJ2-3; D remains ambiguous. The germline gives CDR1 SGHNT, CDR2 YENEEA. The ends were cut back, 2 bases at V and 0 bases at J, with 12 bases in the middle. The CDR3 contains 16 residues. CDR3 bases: TGTGCCAGCAGCTTAACCCCTGGCGGCAGCACAGATACGCAGTATTTT. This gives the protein CASSLTPGGSTDTQYF.

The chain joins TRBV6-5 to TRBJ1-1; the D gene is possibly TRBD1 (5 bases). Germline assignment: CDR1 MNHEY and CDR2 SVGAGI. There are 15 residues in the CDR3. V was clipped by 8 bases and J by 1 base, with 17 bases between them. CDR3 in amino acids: CASLQGGRGNTEAFF. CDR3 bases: TGTGCCAGCCTTCAGGGAGGGCGCGGGAACACTGAAGCTTTCTTT.

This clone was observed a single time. This chain's CDR3 is CATSLDRVNEKLFF. CDR3 nucleotides: TGTGCCACCAGCCTGGACAGGGTCAATGAAAAACTGTTTTTT. This chain links TRBV15 with TRBJ1-4; 8 nucleotides match TRBD1. V lost 5 bases, J lost 5 bases, and 4 bases stayed unmatched. The CDR3 totals 14 residues. Germline assignment: CDR1 LNHNV and CDR2 YYDKDF (reference sequence).

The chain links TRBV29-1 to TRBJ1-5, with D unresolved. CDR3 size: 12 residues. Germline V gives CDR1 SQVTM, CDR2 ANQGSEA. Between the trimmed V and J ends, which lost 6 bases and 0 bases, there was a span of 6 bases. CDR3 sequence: CSVSNSNQPQHF. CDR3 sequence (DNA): TGCAGCGTGAGTAATAGCAATCAGCCCCAGCATTTT.

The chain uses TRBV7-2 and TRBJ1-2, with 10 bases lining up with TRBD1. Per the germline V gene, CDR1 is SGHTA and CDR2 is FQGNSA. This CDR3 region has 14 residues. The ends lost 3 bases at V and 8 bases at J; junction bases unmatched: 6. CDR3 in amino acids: CASSLPGQGPGYTF. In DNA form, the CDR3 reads TGTGCCAGCAGCTTGCCGGGACAGGGGCCAGGCTACACCTTC.

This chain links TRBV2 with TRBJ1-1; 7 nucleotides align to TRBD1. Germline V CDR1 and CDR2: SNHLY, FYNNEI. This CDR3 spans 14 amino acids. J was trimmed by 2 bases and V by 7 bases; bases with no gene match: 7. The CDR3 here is CASNNRGRNTEAFF. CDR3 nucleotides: TGTGCCAGCAACAACAGGGGAAGAAACACTGAAGCTTTCTTT.

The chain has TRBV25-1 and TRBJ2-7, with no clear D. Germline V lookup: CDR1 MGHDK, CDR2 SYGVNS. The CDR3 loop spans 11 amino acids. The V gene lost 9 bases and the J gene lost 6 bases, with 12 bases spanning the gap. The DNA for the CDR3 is TGTGCCAGTGAGGCCGGGTCCGAGCAGTACTTC. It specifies CASEAGSEQYF.

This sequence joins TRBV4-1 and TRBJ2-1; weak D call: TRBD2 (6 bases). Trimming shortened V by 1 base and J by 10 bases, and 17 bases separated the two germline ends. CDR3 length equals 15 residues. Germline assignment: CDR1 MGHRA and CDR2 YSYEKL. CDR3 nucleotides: TGCGCCAGCAGCCAAGCATCACTGGTGGGGGGAGAGCAGTTCTTC. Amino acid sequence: CASSQASLVGGEQFF.

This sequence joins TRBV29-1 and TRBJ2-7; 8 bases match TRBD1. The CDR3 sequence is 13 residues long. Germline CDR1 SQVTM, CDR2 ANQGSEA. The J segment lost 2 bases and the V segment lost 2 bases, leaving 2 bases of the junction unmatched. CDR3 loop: CSVESTGAYEQYF. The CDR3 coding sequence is TGCAGCGTTGAATCGACAGGGGCCTACGAGCAGTACTTC.

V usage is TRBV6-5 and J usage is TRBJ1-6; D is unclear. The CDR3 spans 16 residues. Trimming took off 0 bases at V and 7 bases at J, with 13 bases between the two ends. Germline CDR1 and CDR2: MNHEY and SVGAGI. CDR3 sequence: CASSYSVRPSNSPLHF. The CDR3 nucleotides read TGTGCCAGCAGTTACTCGGTCAGGCCATCGAATTCACCCCTCCACTTT.

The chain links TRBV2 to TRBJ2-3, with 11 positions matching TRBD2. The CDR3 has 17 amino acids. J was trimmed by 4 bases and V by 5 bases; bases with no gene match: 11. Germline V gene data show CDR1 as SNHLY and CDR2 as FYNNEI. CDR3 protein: CASSRPPGLAVPDTQYF. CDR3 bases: TGTGCCAGCAGTCGGCCGCCGGGACTAGCGGTACCAGATACGCAGTATTTT. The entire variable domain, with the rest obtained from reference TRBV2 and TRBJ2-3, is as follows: EPEVTQTPSHQVTQMGQEVILRCVPISNHLYFYWYRQILGQKVEFLVSFYNNEISEKSEIFDDQFSVERPDGSNFTLKIRSTKLEDSAMYFCASSRPPGLAVPDTQYFGPGTRLTVL.

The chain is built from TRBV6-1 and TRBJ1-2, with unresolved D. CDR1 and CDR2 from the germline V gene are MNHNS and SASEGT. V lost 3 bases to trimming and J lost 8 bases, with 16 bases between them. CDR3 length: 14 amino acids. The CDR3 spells CASSELWQVGGYTF. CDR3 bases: TGTGCCAGCAGTGAGTTATGGCAGGTGGGCGGCTACACCTTC.

DNA of the CDR3: TGTGCCAGCAGCTTGGGACTAGCGGGGGGCATCTACACAGATACGCAGTATTTT. This sequence encodes CASSLGLAGGIYTDTQYF. The chain links TRBV11-3 to TRBJ2-3, with 15 nucleotides matching TRBD2. CDR1 and CDR2 from the germline V gene are SGHNT and YENEEA. V lost 3 bases to trimming and J lost 2 bases; unmatched junction nucleotides: 6. This CDR3 spans 18 amino acids.